These T cell receptor beta chains were read from a single sample in a study of response to subunit inactivated influenza vaccine. TCRdb used MiXCR to reprocess the RT-PCR reads, holding one entry per CDR3 protein. The sample lists 800,000 to 1,000,000 distinct CDR3 sequences, around 20% seen once, with 10% in the top ten. The source material was PBMCs from blood, sampled 4 to 6 days after vaccination. The receptors were sampled from a man aged 45-65 years who received an inactivated influenza vaccine. Each CDR3 is given with its conserved first and last residue. The D gene is left open where the match is weak. Clone size is stated in some rows and not others, as once, few, many or a class when expanded.

v_gene: TRBV12-3/TRBV12-4
len: 13
abundance: few
d_gene: -
j_gene: TRBJ2-2
CDR3aa: CASSLGGAGELVF
CDR3nt: TGTGCCAGCAGTTTAGGAGGGGCCGGGGAGCTGGTTTTT

v_gene: TRBV5-1
len: 16
abundance: few
d_gene: TRBD2
j_gene: TRBJ2-1
CDR3aa: CASRLLRAGVYNEQFF
CDR3nt: TGCGCCAGCAGATTGCTTAGAGCGGGAGTCTACAATGAGCAGTTCTTC

v_gene: TRBV29-1
len: 14
abundance: many
d_gene: -
j_gene: TRBJ1-5
CDR3aa: CSVKEGTSNQPQHF
CDR3nt: TGCAGCGTTAAGGAGGGTACGAGCAATCAGCCCCAGCATTTT

v_gene: TRBV5-1
len: 16
abundance: -
d_gene: -
j_gene: TRBJ2-7
CDR3aa: CASSLASAGPSYEQYF
CDR3nt: TGCGCCAGCAGCTTGGCCAGTGCAGGACCCTCCTACGAGCAGTACTTC

v_gene: TRBV20-1
len: 19
abundance: many
d_gene: -
j_gene: TRBJ2-1
CDR3aa: CSARVAVPRAPAGSDEQFF
CDR3nt: TGCAGTGCTAGAGTTGCGGTACCCCGGGCCCCGGCAGGGTCTGATGAGCAGTTCTTC

v_gene: TRBV3-1
len: 12
abundance: -
d_gene: -
j_gene: TRBJ2-5
CDR3aa: CASSQDYKTQYF
CDR3nt: TGTGCCAGCAGCCAAGATTATAAGACCCAGTACTTC

v_gene: TRBV6-2/TRBV6-3
len: 12
abundance: many
d_gene: TRBD1
j_gene: TRBJ2-7
CDR3aa: CASGRQGYEQYF
CDR3nt: TGTGCCAGCGGTCGACAGGGTTACGAGCAGTACTTC

v_gene: TRBV11-2
len: 15
abundance: -
d_gene: -
j_gene: TRBJ2-1
CDR3aa: CASSLARGNADEQFF
CDR3nt: TGTGCCAGCAGCTTAGCCCGAGGGAATGCCGATGAGCAGTTCTTC

v_gene: TRBV7-2
len: 14
abundance: -
d_gene: -
j_gene: TRBJ2-2
CDR3aa: CASSFGGKGGELFF
CDR3nt: TGTGCCAGCAGCTTCGGCGGGAAGGGCGGGGAGCTGTTTTTT

v_gene: TRBV7-2
len: 13
abundance: -
d_gene: -
j_gene: TRBJ2-7
CDR3aa: CASSQTRFHEQYF
CDR3nt: TGTGCCAGCAGCCAAACTAGATTCCACGAGCAGTACTTC

v_gene: TRBV6-1
len: 13
abundance: few
d_gene: TRBD2
j_gene: TRBJ2-3
CDR3aa: CASTGGAGDTQYF
CDR3nt: TGTGCCAGCACCGGGGGGGCCGGAGATACGCAGTATTTT

v_gene: TRBV24-1
len: 15
abundance: once
d_gene: TRBD1
j_gene: TRBJ2-5
CDR3aa: CATSDGQGAWETQYF
CDR3nt: TGTGCCACCAGTGATGGACAGGGGGCTTGGGAGACCCAGTACTTC

v_gene: TRBV29-1
len: 13
abundance: few
d_gene: TRBD1
j_gene: TRBJ1-2
CDR3aa: CSAGTAQNYGYTF
CDR3nt: TGCAGCGCCGGGACAGCGCAGAACTATGGCTACACCTTC

v_gene: TRBV20-1
len: 15
abundance: -
d_gene: TRBD1
j_gene: TRBJ2-1
CDR3aa: CSASSAGGSYNEQFF
CDR3nt: TGCAGTGCTAGTTCGGCAGGGGGCTCCTACAATGAGCAGTTCTTC

v_gene: TRBV9
len: 15
abundance: few
d_gene: TRBD1
j_gene: TRBJ2-3
CDR3aa: CASSVGSGGRDTQYF
CDR3nt: TGTGCCAGCAGCGTAGGGTCAGGGGGCAGGGATACGCAGTATTTT

v_gene: TRBV6-2/TRBV6-3
len: 15
abundance: few
d_gene: TRBD2
j_gene: TRBJ2-1
CDR3aa: CASKKTSGSYNEQFF
CDR3nt: TGTGCCAGCAAAAAGACTAGCGGCTCCTACAATGAGCAGTTCTTC

v_gene: TRBV3-1
len: 15
abundance: few
d_gene: -
j_gene: TRBJ1-2
CDR3aa: CASSRQGSRPYGYTF
CDR3nt: TGTGCCAGCAGCCGCCAAGGGAGCAGACCCTATGGCTACACCTTC

v_gene: TRBV6-2/TRBV6-3
len: 14
abundance: -
d_gene: -
j_gene: TRBJ2-7
CDR3aa: CASSYRDFLYEQYF
CDR3nt: TGTGCCAGCAGTTACCGGGACTTCCTCTACGAGCAGTACTTC

v_gene: TRBV28
len: 12
abundance: -
d_gene: -
j_gene: TRBJ1-4
CDR3aa: CASRTPNEKLFF
CDR3nt: TGTGCCAGCAGGACCCCTAATGAAAAACTGTTTTTT

v_gene: TRBV7-9
len: 16
abundance: -
d_gene: TRBD2
j_gene: TRBJ2-3
CDR3aa: CASSYLAGDPTDTQYF
CDR3nt: TGTGCCAGCAGCTACCTAGCGGGGGACCCCACAGATACGCAGTATTTT

v_gene: TRBV11-2
len: 18
abundance: -
d_gene: -
j_gene: TRBJ2-3
CDR3aa: CASSTTMGGGTEIATQYF
CDR3nt: TGTGCCAGCAGCACCACTATGGGAGGGGGGACTGAAATAGCTACGCAGTATTTT

v_gene: TRBV12-3/TRBV12-4
len: 14
abundance: few
d_gene: -
j_gene: TRBJ2-1
CDR3aa: CASSLGELLREQFF
CDR3nt: TGTGCCAGCAGTTTAGGGGAACTCCTAAGAGAGCAGTTCTTC

v_gene: TRBV6-1
len: 14
abundance: few
d_gene: -
j_gene: TRBJ2-5
CDR3aa: CASNLDNTRETQYF
CDR3nt: TGTGCCAGCAACCTTGACAACACTAGGGAGACCCAGTACTTC

v_gene: TRBV14
len: 14
abundance: -
d_gene: -
j_gene: TRBJ2-7
CDR3aa: CASSPWGRIHEQYF
CDR3nt: TGTGCCAGCAGCCCCTGGGGGAGAATCCACGAGCAGTACTTC

v_gene: TRBV20-1
len: 14
abundance: -
d_gene: TRBD1
j_gene: TRBJ1-6
CDR3aa: CSASTGVENSPLHF
CDR3nt: TGCAGTGCTTCGACAGGGGTAGAGAATTCACCCCTCCACTTT

v_gene: TRBV7-9
len: 15
abundance: -
d_gene: -
j_gene: TRBJ2-2
CDR3aa: CASSLNTALTGELFF
CDR3nt: TGTGCCAGCAGCTTAAATACCGCGCTTACCGGGGAGCTGTTTTTT

v_gene: TRBV27
len: 16
abundance: -
d_gene: TRBD1
j_gene: TRBJ2-1
CDR3aa: CASSLSGTGGAGEQFF
CDR3nt: TGTGCCAGCAGTTTATCGGGGACAGGGGGCGCCGGTGAGCAGTTCTTC

v_gene: TRBV20-1
len: 15
abundance: few
d_gene: TRBD2
j_gene: TRBJ2-7
CDR3aa: CSARDWTSGGAEQYF
CDR3nt: TGCAGTGCTAGAGATTGGACTAGCGGGGGGGCCGAGCAGTACTTC

v_gene: TRBV10-3
len: 14
abundance: few
d_gene: TRBD2
j_gene: TRBJ2-3
CDR3aa: CATTSGYSTDTQYF
CDR3nt: TGTGCCACGACTAGCGGATATAGCACAGATACGCAGTATTTT

v_gene: TRBV20-1
len: 14
abundance: -
d_gene: -
j_gene: TRBJ1-5
CDR3aa: CSARRTVEGQPQHF
CDR3nt: TGCAGTGCTCGTCGGACAGTGGAAGGTCAGCCCCAGCATTTT

v_gene: TRBV9
len: 14
abundance: -
d_gene: -
j_gene: TRBJ2-1
CDR3aa: CASSVEGGLGEQFF
CDR3nt: TGTGCCAGCAGCGTAGAAGGGGGATTGGGTGAGCAGTTCTTC

v_gene: TRBV20-1
len: 16
abundance: -
d_gene: -
j_gene: TRBJ2-3
CDR3aa: CSARDLLRDYTDTQYF
CDR3nt: TGCAGTGCTAGAGACCTCTTGAGAGATTACACAGATACGCAGTATTTT

v_gene: TRBV7-2
len: 17
abundance: -
d_gene: -
j_gene: TRBJ2-3
CDR3aa: CASSPSAPGRRRGTQYF
CDR3nt: TGTGCCAGCAGCCCTAGCGCTCCGGGCAGGCGGAGGGGTACGCAGTATTTT

v_gene: TRBV12-3/TRBV12-4
len: 15
abundance: few
d_gene: TRBD1
j_gene: TRBJ1-2
CDR3aa: CASSTPGTANYGYTF
CDR3nt: TGTGCCAGCAGTACACCGGGGACAGCCAACTATGGCTACACCTTC

v_gene: TRBV6-1
len: 13
abundance: -
d_gene: TRBD1
j_gene: TRBJ2-2
CDR3aa: CASRSSGGGELFF
CDR3nt: TGTGCCTCACGGAGTTCAGGGGGAGGGGAGCTGTTTTTT